This TCR beta chain comes out of a study of blood T cells in healthy people across ages. V was trimmed by 2 bases and J by 0 bases, leaving 7 bases between them. This CDR3 contains 14 residues. Germline V CDR1 and CDR2: WSHSY, SAAADI. Study outcomes and limitations: Leaving the PBMCs unsorted stopped any conclusive comparison of naive versus antigen-experienced cells. Roughly linearly, TCR beta diversity per million T cells fell as age increased.

By share, this clonotype counts as medium-sized (0.01 to 0.1%). Its target is not known. PCR was performed a second time for roughly 7 to 11 cycles using a sample-barcoded 5' primer and a J-beta primer mix. TCRdb re-called the 5' RACE reads with MiXCR, one entry per CDR3 protein. The sample shows about 1.5 million distinct CDR3 sequences, approximately 43% of them seen only once. This sequence was found in a woman younger than 30 in good health. Input material: blood. This chain uses TRBV10-2 with TRBJ2-5; D unclear. The CDR3 sequence: CASSEAGYQETQYF. The CDR3 DNA is TGCGCCAGCAGTGAGGCAGGCTACCAAGAGACCCAGTACTTC.